This TCR beta chain was recovered during a study of cytomegalovirus exposure and HLA in healthy donors listed by TCRdb under 2017. About the full investigation: A later analysis indicated that the 120 or so validation repertoires were generated on the platform also employed for the approximately 700 repertoires of the first cohort. In addition to the first cohort of 666 subjects, a separate validation cohort of about 120 different subjects was used. The aim of the study was to test whether cataloging public T cell receptors could identify signatures of past pathogen exposure. High-throughput TCR immunosequencing, statistical association of individual TCRs with disease status, and machine learning were combined to predict cytomegalovirus infection status. Broad study findings and their caveats: In both the original and validation cohorts, the classifier was reported to diagnose cytomegalovirus status with high specificity and sensitivity. All 120 or so repertoires were used to score co-occurrence in the validation cohort in a later analysis, because that analysis had no HLA typing for the cohort. In a later analysis, TCRs clustered in the first cohort were found to also tend to co-occur in the roughly 120 validation repertoires, with 85% to 95% of cluster scores above 0. According to the authors, the approach could potentially be generalized to other disease states and immunological phenotypes. In vitro tests confirmed that a few of the cytomegalovirus-associated TCR beta chains recognize cytomegalovirus antigens. Across donors, most TCR sequences were observed very rarely, whereas some public TCRs were present in many individuals. The study gave a list of roughly 150 TCR beta chains associated with cytomegalovirus.

The library was built by means of the immunoSEQ multiplex PCR assay. The original pipeline was this. A statistical classification framework was built for diagnosing cytomegalovirus status from the catalog of TCR beta chain sequences. Entries here come from immuneACCESS through TCRdb and include only in-frame sequences with V and J called. Some clones fail to appear in such tables; in the studies checked, an unresolved V gene covers under half of the shortfall, and the cause of the remainder is unknown. The V and J calls and clone size are taken from that table; D and trimming were inferred from the DNA. Within this sample are some 130,000 clones, with about 88% of them counted one time only. Around 1.2% of the sample is held by the ten biggest clonotypes. The donors were included in the validation cohort of some 120 subjects, a group kept apart from the roughly 730-subject first cohort. Turning to this clone: Its antigen is currently not known. No much larger clone exists at a distance of one base, and base qualities are not known.

Its CDR3 holds 15 amino acids, cysteine through phenylalanine. Left in the record is the CDR3 DNA by itself, 45 bases read in frame from the first base. Trimming removed 5 bases from V and 0 bases from J; the gene matches leave 6 bases unexplained. Reading the germline V gene (reference sequence) gives CDR1 MNHEY and CDR2 SMNVEV. The sequence is built from TRBV27 and TRBJ1-1; 7 bases in between match TRBD1. Sequences were obtained from PBMCs. This TCR was sampled from a woman under 30 in good health and CMV-seronegative. CDR3 region: CASSLNRGMNTEAFF. The bases are TGTGCCAGCAGTCTAAACAGGGGAATGAACACTGAAGCTTTCTTT.